The following is a T cell receptor beta chain sequence with its context. Germline trimming cut 6 bases from V and 4 bases from J; bases unmatched to any gene: 2. The CDR3 is 12 amino acids. These data originate in a study of blood T cell repertoires in COVID-19. Under the authors' procedure: Amplification with reference gene primers provided the estimates of nucleated cell counts. Produced via immunoSEQ multiplex PCR; TCRdb's table is partial and in-frame only. V, J and clone size are taken as reported in that table, and D and trimming were inferred from the DNA itself. The sample lists some 330,000 clones; 89% were seen once.

What was sequenced was peripheral blood. The sequence came from a woman aged 30 to 39 with COVID-19, enrolled during active disease. This rearrangement joins TRBV12-3 or TRBV12-4 to TRBJ1-2; 7 bases are a match to TRBD1. The CDR3 region is CASSGTAYGYTF. The CDR3 nucleotides are TGTGCCAGCAGCGGGACAGCCTATGGCTACACCTTC.